This TCR beta chain was documented in a study of regulatory T cells in long-lasting Graves disease. Study conclusions and caveats: Persistent disease preferred TRBV28, TRBJ1-2 and TRBJ2-5.

Time point given: newly diagnosed GD, antithyroid drugs for less than 3 months. Following extraction of RNA from PBMCs, that RNA was used to make the TCR library. This clonotype was counted many times. Its target is not known. From germline, CDR1 is SGHTA and CDR2 FQGNSA. Trimming removed 5 bases from V and 9 bases from J, with 14 bases in between. CDR3 length: 12 residues. Construction of TCR beta libraries relied on iRepertoire HTBI primers and on Arm-PCR targeting CDR3 regions. Original processing methods: Taken together, the samples had roughly 56 TRBV and more than twelve TRBJ segments identified. TCRdb re-derived calls from the multiplex PCR reads in MiXCR, one entry per CDR3 protein. The V and J calls here are based on TCRdb, not the publication. This sample has roughly 500,000 distinct CDR3 sequences; around 12% occur once, and the top ten carry around 9.3%. These data also formed part of another study, on T cells in Graves' hyperthyroidism and ophthalmopathy. That paper states: Criteria for exclusion of patients were uncontrolled infection, other autoimmune disease, pregnancy or lactation. Initially, a first-round RT-PCR of the TCR CDR3 employed the HTBI primer set.

The sample in question was peripheral blood mononuclear cells (PBMCs), obtained at new diagnosis, from a patient treated with antithyroid drugs. The V gene is TRBV7-2, the J gene TRBJ2-7; D unresolved. This clonotype was obtained from a woman in her 30s with Graves disease. For the CDR3, the DNA is TGTGCCAGCAGCGTCCCCGGCAGATCGCAGTACTTC. This gives the protein CASSVPGRSQYF.